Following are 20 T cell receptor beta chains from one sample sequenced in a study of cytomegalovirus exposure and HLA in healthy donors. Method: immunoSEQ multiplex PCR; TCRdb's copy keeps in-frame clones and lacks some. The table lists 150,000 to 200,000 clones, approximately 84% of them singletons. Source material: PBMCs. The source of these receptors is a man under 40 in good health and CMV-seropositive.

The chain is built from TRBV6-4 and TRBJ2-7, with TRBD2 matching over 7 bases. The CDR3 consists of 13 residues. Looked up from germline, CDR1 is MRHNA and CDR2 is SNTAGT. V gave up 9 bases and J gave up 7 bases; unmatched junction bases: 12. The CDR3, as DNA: TGTGCCAGATCCGGGACTACCTGGCCGGAGCAGTACTTC. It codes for CARSGTTWPEQYF.

Written as DNA, the CDR3 is TGCAGCGTTGACCCGGGAAACGAGCAGTACTTC. Protein: CSVDPGNEQYF. The chain carries TRBV29-1 and TRBJ2-7, with D perhaps matching TRBD2 (5 bases). The length of the CDR3 is 11 residues. V gave up 3 bases and J gave up 5 bases, with 8 bases separating them. Germline CDR1 reads SQVTM; CDR2 reads ANQGSEA.

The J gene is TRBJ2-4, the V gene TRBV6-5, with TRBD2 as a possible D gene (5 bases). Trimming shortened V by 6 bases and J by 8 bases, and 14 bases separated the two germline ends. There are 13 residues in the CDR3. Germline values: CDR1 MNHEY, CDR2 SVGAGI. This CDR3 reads CASSPGRRDIQYF. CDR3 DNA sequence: TGTGCCAGCAGCCCTGGACGGCGGGACATTCAGTACTTC.

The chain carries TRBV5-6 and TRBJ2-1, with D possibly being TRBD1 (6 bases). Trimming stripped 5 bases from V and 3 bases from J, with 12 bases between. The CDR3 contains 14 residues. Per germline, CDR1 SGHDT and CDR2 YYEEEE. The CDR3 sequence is CASSRGGNYNEQFF. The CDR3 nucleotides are TGTGCCAGCAGTCGTGGGGGCAACTACAATGAGCAGTTCTTC.

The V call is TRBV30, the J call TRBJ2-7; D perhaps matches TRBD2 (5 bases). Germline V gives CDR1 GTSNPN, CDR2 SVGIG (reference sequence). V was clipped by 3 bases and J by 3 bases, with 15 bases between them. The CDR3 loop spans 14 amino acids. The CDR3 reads CAWSRTAGLYEQYF. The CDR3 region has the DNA TGTGCCTGGAGCCGGACCGCGGGCCTCTACGAGCAGTACTTC.

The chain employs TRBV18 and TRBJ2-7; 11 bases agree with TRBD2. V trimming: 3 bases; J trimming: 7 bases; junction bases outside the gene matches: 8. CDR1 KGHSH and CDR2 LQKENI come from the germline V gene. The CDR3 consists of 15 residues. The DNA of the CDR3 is TGTGCCAGCTCACCTGCGCTAGCGGGAGGAGGAGAGCAGTACTTC. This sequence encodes CASSPALAGGGEQYF.

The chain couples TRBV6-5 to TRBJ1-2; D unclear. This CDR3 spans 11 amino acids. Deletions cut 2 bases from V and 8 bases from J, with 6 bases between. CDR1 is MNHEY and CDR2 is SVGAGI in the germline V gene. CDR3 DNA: TGTGCCAGCAGTTACATGGGCGGCTACACCTTC. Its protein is CASSYMGGYTF.

The CDR3 DNA is TGTGCCAGCAGCCGTGACTCGGGGAACACCGGGGAGCTGTTTTTT. Amino acid sequence: CASSRDSGNTGELFF. This chain connects TRBV7-2 to TRBJ2-2; no definite D call. The V gene's germline CDR1 is SGHTA and CDR2 FQGNSA. The CDR3 consists of 15 residues. Trimming cost V 5 bases and J 1 base, with 11 bases left between them.

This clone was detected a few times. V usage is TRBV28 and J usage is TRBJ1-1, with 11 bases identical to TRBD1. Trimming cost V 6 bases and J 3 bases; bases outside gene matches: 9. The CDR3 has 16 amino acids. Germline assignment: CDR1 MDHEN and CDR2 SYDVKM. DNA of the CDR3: TGTGCCAGCAGACTACGGCGGGACAGGGGGGACACTGAAGCTTTCTTT. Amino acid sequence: CASRLRRDRGDTEAFF.

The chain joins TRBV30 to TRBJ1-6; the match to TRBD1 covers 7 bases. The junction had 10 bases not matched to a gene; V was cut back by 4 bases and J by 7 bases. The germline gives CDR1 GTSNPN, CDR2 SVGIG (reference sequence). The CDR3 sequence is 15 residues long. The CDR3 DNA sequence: TGTGCCTGGAACCCCGGGCAGGGGGGAAATTCACCCCTCCACTTT. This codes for CAWNPGQGGNSPLHF.

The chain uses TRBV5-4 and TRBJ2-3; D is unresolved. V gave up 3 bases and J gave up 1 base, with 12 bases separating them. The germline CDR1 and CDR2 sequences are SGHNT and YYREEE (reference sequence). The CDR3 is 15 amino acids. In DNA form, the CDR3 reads TGTGCCAGCAGCTCTCCCGTGGCCGGCACAGATACGCAGTATTTT. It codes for CASSSPVAGTDTQYF.

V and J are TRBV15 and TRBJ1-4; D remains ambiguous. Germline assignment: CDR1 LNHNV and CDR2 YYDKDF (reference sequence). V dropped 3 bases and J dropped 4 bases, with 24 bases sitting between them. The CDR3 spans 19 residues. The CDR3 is CATSRIKGKSWGVNEKLFF. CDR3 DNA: TGTGCCACCAGCAGGATTAAGGGAAAGTCATGGGGAGTTAATGAAAAACTGTTTTTT.

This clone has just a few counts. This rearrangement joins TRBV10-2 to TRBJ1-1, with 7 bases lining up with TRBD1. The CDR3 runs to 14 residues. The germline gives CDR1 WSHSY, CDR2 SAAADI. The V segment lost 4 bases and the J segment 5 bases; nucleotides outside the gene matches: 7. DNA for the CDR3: TGCGCCAGCAGTGTGACAGGGAGAAGGACTGAAGCTTTCTTT. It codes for CASSVTGRRTEAFF.

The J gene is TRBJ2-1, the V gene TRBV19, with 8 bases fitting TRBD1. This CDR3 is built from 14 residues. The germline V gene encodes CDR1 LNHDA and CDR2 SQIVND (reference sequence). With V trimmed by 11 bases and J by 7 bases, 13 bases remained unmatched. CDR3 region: CACAAARGLNEQFF. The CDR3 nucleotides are TGTGCCTGTGCGGCTGCCAGGGGGCTTAATGAGCAGTTCTTC.

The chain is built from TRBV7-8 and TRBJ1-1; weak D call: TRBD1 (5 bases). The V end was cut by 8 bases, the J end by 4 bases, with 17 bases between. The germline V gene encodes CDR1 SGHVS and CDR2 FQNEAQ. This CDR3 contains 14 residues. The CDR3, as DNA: TGTGCCAGCGGCGGCACGGGGGTGTTCACTGAAGCTTTCTTT. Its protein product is CASGGTGVFTEAFF.

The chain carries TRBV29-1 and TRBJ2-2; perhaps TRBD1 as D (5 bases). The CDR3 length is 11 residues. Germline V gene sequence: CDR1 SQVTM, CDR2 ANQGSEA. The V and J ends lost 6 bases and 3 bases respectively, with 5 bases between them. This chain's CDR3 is CSVGDTGELFF. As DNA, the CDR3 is TGCAGCGTAGGGGACACCGGGGAGCTGTTTTTT.

The CDR3 coding sequence is TGCAGCGTTGGGGGCAGTTCCATGAACACTGAAGCTTTCTTT. This gives the protein CSVGGSSMNTEAFF. This chain links TRBV29-1 with TRBJ1-1, with a tentative D call TRBD1 (5 bases). This CDR3 contains 14 residues. The germline CDR1 and CDR2 sequences are SQVTM and ANQGSEA. Trimming pared 4 bases from V and 0 bases from J, leaving 12 bases between.

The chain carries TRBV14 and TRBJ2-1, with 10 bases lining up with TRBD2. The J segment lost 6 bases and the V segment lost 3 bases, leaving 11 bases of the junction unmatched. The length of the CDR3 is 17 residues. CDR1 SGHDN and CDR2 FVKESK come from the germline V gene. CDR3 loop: CASSQARTLAGANEQFF. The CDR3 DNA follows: TGTGCCAGCAGCCAGGCCCGAACCCTAGCGGGAGCCAATGAGCAGTTCTTC.

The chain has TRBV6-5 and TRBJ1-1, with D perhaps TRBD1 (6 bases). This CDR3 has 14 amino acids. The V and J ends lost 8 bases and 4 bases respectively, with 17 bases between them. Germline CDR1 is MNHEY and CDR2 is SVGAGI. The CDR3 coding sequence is TGTGCCAGCGGCCGGGACACCTTGCTCACTGAAGCTTTCTTT. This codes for CASGRDTLLTEAFF.

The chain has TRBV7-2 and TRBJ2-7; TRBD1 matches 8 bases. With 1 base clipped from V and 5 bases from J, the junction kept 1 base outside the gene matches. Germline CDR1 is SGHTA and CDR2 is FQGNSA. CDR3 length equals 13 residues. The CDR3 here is CASSLEDRDEQYF. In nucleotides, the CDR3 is TGTGCCAGCAGCTTAGAGGACAGGGACGAGCAGTACTTC.